This T cell receptor beta chain was identified in a study of blood T cells in healthy people across ages. General study points: Whereas aged donors had fewer naive CD4+ cells, long-lived donors had more of them and higher diversity.

Combining a sample-barcoded 5' primer with a J-beta primer mix, a second PCR ran for 7 to 11 cycles. Each cDNA molecule, via a template-switch adaptor with 12 random nucleotides, was tagged. TCRdb passed the 5' RACE reads through MiXCR, listing each CDR3 protein once. This table has approximately 800,000 distinct CDR3 sequences, about 46% appearing once. This clonotype was seen a handful of times. Its antigen is undetermined. Germline V gene data show CDR1 as SGHNT and CDR2 as YENEEA. The CDR3 has 16 residues. V was cut by 2 bases and J by 8 bases, with 19 bases left in between. Isolated PBMCs totaled at least 6 million in each sample.

The chain joins TRBV11-3 to TRBJ2-1; D is possibly TRBD2 (6 bases). This receptor was identified in an older man in good health. Sequenced sample: blood. In DNA form, the CDR3 reads TGTGCCAGCAGCTTACTTAGCGGACCAGGCATTCATGAGCAGTTCTTC. Translated, it gives CASSLLSGPGIHEQFF.